A single sample is the source of the 2 T cell receptor beta chains below, sequenced in a study of cytomegalovirus exposure and HLA in healthy donors. PCR primers comprised 60 Vbeta and 13 Jbeta primers. The protocol was immunoSEQ multiplex PCR, while the TCRdb copy is restricted to in-frame clones and leaves out a portion. This table holds 130,000 or so clones, approximately 80% found once. Sequencing input: PBMCs. The receptors shown here come from a woman between 18 and 29 years old in good health and CMV-seronegative.

The genes are TRBV27 and TRBJ2-1; the match to TRBD2 covers 11 bases. Germline lookup yields CDR1 MNHEY and CDR2 SMNVEV (reference sequence). The V segment lost 5 bases and the J segment 4 bases; nucleotides outside the gene matches: 7. The CDR3 contains 16 residues. The chain's CDR3 is CASSPRGLADYNEQFF. As DNA, the CDR3 is TGTGCCAGCAGTCCCCGGGGACTAGCGGATTACAATGAGCAGTTCTTC.

The chain is built from TRBV7-3 and TRBJ2-1, with TRBD1 matching over 7 bases. This CDR3 spans 15 amino acids. The V and J ends lost 3 bases and 0 bases, in that order; junction bases with no gene match: 2. Per the germline V gene, CDR1 is SGHTA and CDR2 is FQGTGA. In nucleotides, the CDR3 is TGTGCCAGCAGCTTGACAGGGAGCTCCTACAATGAGCAGTTCTTC. This gives the protein CASSLTGSSYNEQFF.